A single TCR beta chain is shown here with its context. This specimen comes from a study of blood T cell repertoires in COVID-19. Study-level information: Sources were T cells, B-cell-depleted T cells, or PBMCs; the material itself was cDNA or gDNA.

Per the study methods: Amplification from reference gene primers served as the basis for estimated nucleated cell counts. Some clones are missing from TCRdb's copy, which holds only in-frame ones; the method was immunoSEQ multiplex PCR. From that table come the V and J calls and clone size; the DNA was used to work out D and trimming. The sample has approximately 150,000 clones; about 83% are singletons. The TCR was taken from a human donor in a cohort sampled during active COVID-19. Sequencing was carried out using peripheral blood.

This CDR3 reads CASSLAGGTEAFF. Here the CDR3 DNA reads TGTGCCAGTAGTTTGGCGGGGGGGACTGAAGCTTTCTTT. V usage is TRBV19 and J usage is TRBJ1-1, with D perhaps matching TRBD1 (5 bases). CDR1 is LNHDA and CDR2 is SQIVND in the germline V gene (reference sequence). This CDR3 has 13 residues. V was shortened by 5 bases and J by 5 bases, with 12 bases between the two germline ends.